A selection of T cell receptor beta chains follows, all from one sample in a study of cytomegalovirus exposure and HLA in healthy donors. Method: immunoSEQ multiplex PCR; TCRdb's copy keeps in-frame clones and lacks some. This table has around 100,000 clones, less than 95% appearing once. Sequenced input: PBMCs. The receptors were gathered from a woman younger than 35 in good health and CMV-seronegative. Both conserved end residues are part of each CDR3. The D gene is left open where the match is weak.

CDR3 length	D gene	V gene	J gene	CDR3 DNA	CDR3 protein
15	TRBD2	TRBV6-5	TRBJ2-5	TGTGCCAGCAGTTGGCAGCGGGAGTTGGGAGAGACCCAGTACTTC	CASSWQRELGETQYF
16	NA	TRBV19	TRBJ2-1	TGTGCCAGTAGTAGGCCGGAGGGAAGCTCCTACAATGAGCAGTTCTTC	CASSRPEGSSYNEQFF
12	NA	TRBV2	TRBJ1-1	TGTGCCAGCAGTGGAGACATCCCTGAAGCTTTCTTT	CASSGDIPEAFF
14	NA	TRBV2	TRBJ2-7	TGTGCCAGCAGTGAACCAGGGGCCTCCTACGAGCAGTACTTC	CASSEPGASYEQYF
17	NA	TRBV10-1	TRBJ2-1	TGCGCCAGCACCCACGGGAACGGGACACCACTCTACAATGAGCAGTTCTTC	CASTHGNGTPLYNEQFF
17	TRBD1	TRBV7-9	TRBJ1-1	TGTGCCAGCAGACAGGGGACAGGGCTGGGCGTGAACACTGAAGCTTTCTTT	CASRQGTGLGVNTEAFF
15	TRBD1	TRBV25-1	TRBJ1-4	TGTGCCAGCAGCGAGAAGGACAGGGTTAGTGAAAAACTGTTTTTT	CASSEKDRVSEKLFF
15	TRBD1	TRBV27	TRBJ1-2	TGTGCCAGCAGCGGGGACAGGGGGCGTAACTATGGCTACACCTTC	CASSGDRGRNYGYTF
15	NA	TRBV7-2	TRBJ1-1	TGTGCCAGCAGCCGAAACCAGGGTATGAACACTGAAGCTTTCTTT	CASSRNQGMNTEAFF
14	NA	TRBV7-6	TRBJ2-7	TGTGCCACTTCCCAAGGACACGAGAACTACGAGCAGTACTTC	CATSQGHENYEQYF
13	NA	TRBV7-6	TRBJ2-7	TGTGCCAGCAGCTTACAGGAGGCCTACGAGCAGTACTTC	CASSLQEAYEQYF
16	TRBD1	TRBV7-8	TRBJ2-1	TGTGCCAGCAGCTCCCTCGGGACAGGGGGCGGGAATGAGCAGTTCTTC	CASSSLGTGGGNEQFF
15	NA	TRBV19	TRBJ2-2	TGTGCCAGTAGTATAATTAGCGGCCACACCGGGGAGCTGTTTTTT	CASSIISGHTGELFF
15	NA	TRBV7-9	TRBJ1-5	TGTGCCACCTCACCAAGGGGGAATAGCAATCAGCCCCAGCATTTT	CATSPRGNSNQPQHF
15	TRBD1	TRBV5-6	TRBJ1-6	TGTGCCAGCAGCGGGGGGGACAGGGTTTCTTCACCCCTCCACTTT	CASSGGDRVSSPLHF
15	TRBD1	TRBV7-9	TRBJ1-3	TGTGCCAGCAGCTTAGGGACAGGGGAAGGAAACACCATATATTTT	CASSLGTGEGNTIYF
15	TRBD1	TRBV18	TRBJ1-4	TGTGCCAGCTCACCGCAAGGGACAGCTAATGAAAAACTGTTTTTT	CASSPQGTANEKLFF